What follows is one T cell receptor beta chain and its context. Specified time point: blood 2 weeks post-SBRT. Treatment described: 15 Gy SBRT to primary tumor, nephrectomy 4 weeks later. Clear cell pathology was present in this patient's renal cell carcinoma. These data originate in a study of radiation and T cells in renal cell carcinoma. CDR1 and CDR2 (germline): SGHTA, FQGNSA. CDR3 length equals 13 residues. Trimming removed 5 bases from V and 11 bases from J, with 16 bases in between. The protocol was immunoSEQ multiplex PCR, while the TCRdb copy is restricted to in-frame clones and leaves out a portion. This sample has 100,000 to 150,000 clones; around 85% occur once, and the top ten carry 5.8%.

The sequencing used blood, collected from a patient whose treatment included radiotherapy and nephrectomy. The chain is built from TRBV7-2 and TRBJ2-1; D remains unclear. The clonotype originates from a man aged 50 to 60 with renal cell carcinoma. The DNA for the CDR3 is TGTGCCAGCAGCCCTCAGATGCGTCAGAAGCAGTTCTTC. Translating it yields CASSPQMRQKQFF. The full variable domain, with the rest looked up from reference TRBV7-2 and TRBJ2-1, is GAGVSQSPSNKVTEKGKDVELRCDPISGHTALYWYRQSLGQGLEFLIYFQGNSAPDKSGLPSDRFSAERTGGSVSTLTIQRTQQEDSAVYLCASSPQMRQKQFFGPGTRLTVL.